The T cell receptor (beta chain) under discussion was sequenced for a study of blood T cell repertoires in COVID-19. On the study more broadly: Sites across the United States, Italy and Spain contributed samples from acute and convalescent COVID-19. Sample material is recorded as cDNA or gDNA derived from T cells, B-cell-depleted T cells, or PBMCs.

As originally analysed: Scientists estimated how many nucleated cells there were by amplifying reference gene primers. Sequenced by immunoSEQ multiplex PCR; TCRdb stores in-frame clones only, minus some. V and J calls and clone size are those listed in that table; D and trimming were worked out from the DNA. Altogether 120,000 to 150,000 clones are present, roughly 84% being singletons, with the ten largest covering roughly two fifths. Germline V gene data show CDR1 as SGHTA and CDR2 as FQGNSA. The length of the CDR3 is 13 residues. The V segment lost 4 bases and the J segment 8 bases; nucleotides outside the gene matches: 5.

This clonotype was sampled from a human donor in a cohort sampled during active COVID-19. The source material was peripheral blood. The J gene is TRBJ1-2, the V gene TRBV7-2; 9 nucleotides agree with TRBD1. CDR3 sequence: CASSSQGARGYTF. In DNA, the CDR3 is TGTGCCAGCAGCTCACAGGGGGCGCGGGGCTACACCTTC.